The clone carrying this T cell receptor (beta chain) appeared many times. Its antigen remains unidentified. Unique molecular identifiers were present on the cDNA, which also gained a universal primer site by template switching. TCRdb independently ran MiXCR on the 5' RACE reads; one entry per CDR3 protein. This sample yields around 250,000 distinct CDR3 sequences, of which more than 9.5% are seen a single time; roughly 3.7% belongs to the top ten. Healthy Caucasians were all of the donors. The entry originates in a study of identical twins. Study-level points and caveats: Fewer insertions marked abundant cord blood beta clonotypes; young adult naive trended weakly, memory not at all.

The same sample was also studied in work on yellow fever vaccine responses in identical twins.

Material: memory (CD45RO+) T cells sorted from blood. The receptor's source is a woman aged 18-30 years in good health.

For the CDR3, the DNA is TGTGCCAGCAGCAATACCGGGACAACGAATCGGGATACGCAGTATTTT. Amino acids: CASSNTGTTNRDTQYF. This chain links TRBV7-9 with TRBJ2-3; D possibly corresponds to TRBD1 (6 bases). CDR3 length: 16 residues. The germline V gene encodes CDR1 SEHNR and CDR2 FQNEAQ (reference sequence). Trimming pared 5 bases from V and 6 bases from J, leaving 21 bases between. Full variable domain (remainder filled in from reference TRBV7-9 and TRBJ2-3): DTGVSQNPRHKITKRGQNVTFRCDPISEHNRLYWYRQTLGQGPEFLTYFQNEAQLEKSRLLSDRFSAERPKGSFSTLEIQRTEQGDSAMYLCASSNTGTTNRDTQYFGPGTRLTVL.